The present T cell receptor beta chain was sequenced within a study of blood T cells in healthy people across ages. It was with a sample-barcoded 5' primer and a J-beta primer mix that a second PCR of roughly 6 to 11 cycles was run. A template-switch adaptor containing 12 random nucleotides labeled each cDNA molecule. TCRdb fed the 5' RACE reads into MiXCR, producing one record per CDR3 protein. The sample shows some 1.8 million distinct CDR3 sequences, more than 35% of them seen only once. The germline V and J ends were trimmed by 5 bases and 2 bases, with 18 bases remaining between them. CDR1 is SGHTA, CDR2 FQGTGA, per germline. The CDR3 contains 16 residues.

The TCR was taken from a human donor in good health. V usage is TRBV7-3 and J usage is TRBJ2-5; D might be TRBD1 or TRBD2, each matching 6 bases. The source material was blood. CDR3 loop: CASSVNRVGGQETQYF. CDR3 bases: TGTGCCAGCAGCGTGAACAGGGTAGGGGGGCAAGAGACCCAGTACTTC.